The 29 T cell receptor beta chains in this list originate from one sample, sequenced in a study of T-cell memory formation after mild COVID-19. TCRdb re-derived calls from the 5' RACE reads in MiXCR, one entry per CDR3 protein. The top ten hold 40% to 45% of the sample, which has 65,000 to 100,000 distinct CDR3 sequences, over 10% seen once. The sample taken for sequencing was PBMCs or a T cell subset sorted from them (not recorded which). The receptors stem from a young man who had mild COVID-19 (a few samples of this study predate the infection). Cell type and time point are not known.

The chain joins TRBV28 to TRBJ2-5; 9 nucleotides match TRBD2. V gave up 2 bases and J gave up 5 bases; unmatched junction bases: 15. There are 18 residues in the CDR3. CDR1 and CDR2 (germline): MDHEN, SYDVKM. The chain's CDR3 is CASSLIAGEVFPRETQYF. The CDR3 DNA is TGTGCCAGCAGTTTAATAGCGGGGGAGGTATTCCCTCGTGAGACCCAGTACTTC.

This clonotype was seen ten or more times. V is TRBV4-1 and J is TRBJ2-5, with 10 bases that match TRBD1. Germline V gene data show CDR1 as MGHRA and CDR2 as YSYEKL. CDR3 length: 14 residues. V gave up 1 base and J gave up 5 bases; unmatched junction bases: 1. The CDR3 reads CASSQVGQGETQYF. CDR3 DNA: TGCGCCAGCAGCCAAGTGGGACAGGGGGAGACCCAGTACTTC.

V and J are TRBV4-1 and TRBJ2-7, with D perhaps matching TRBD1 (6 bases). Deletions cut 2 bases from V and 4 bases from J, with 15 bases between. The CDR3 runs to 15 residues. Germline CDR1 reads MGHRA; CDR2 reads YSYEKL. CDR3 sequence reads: CASSQSPGALYEQYF. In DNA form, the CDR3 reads TGCGCCAGCAGCCAATCCCCAGGGGCGTTGTACGAGCAGTACTTC.

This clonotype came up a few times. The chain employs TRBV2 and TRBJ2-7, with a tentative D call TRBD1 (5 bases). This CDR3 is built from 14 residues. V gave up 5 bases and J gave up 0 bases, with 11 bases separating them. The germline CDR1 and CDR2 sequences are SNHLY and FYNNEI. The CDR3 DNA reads TGTGCCAGCAGTTCCCGACAGACCTCCTACGAGCAGTACTTC. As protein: CASSSRQTSYEQYF.

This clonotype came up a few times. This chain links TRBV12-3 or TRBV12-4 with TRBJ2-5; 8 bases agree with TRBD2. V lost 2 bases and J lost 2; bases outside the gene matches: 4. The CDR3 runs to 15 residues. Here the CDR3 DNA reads TGTGCCAGCAGTTTAATGCGGGGGGTTCAAGAGACCCAGTACTTC. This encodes CASSLMRGVQETQYF.

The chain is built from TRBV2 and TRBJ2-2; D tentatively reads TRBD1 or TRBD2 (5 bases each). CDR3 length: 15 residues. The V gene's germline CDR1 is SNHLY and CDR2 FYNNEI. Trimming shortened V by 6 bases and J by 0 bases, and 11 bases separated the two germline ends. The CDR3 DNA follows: TGTGCCAGCAGAGGGACGGACACGAACACCGGGGAGCTGTTTTTT. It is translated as CASRGTDTNTGELFF. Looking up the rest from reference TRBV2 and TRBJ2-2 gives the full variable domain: EPEVTQTPSHQVTQMGQEVILRCVPISNHLYFYWYRQILGQKVEFLVSFYNNEISEKSEIFDDQFSVERPDGSNFTLKIRSTKLEDSAMYFCASRGTDTNTGELFFGEGSRLTVL.

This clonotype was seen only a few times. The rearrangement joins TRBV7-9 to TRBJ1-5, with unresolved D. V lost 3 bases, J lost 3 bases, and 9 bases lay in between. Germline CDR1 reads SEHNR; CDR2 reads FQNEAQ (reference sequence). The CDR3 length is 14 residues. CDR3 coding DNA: TGTGCCAGCAGCTTTGGCGTTGTCAATCAGCCCCAGCATTTT. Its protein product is CASSFGVVNQPQHF.

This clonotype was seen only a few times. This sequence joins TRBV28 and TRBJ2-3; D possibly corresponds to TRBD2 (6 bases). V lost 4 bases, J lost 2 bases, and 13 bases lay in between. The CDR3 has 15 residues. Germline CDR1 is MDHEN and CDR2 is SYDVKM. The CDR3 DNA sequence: TGTGCCAGCAGTTCCCTTAGCGGACCCACAGATACGCAGTATTTT. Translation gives CASSSLSGPTDTQYF.

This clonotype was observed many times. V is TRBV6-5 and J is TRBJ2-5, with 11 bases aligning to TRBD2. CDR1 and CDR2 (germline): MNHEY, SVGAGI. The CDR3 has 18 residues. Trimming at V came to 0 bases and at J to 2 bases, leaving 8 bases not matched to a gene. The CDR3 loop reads CASSYSSSGGLSQETQYF. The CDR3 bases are TGTGCCAGCAGTTACTCGTCTAGCGGGGGGCTCTCTCAAGAGACCCAGTACTTC.

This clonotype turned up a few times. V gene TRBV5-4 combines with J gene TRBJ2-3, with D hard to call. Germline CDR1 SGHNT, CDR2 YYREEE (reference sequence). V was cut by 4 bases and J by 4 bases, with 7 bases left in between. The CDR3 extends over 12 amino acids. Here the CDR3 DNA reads TGTGCCAGCAGCCGCCCCCCAGATACGCAGTATTTT. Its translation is CASSRPPDTQYF.

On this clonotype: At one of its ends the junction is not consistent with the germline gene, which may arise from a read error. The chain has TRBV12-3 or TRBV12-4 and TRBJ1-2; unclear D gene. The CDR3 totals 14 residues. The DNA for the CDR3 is TGTGCCAGCAGTTTATCTCACGGACCTCAATTAGGATCCTTC. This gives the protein CASSLSHGPQLGSF.

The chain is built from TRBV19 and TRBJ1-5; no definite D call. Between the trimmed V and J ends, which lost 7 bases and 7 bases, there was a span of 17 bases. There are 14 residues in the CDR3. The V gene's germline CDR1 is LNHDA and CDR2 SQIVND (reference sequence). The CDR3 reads CASKWGFSNQPQHF. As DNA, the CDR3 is TGTGCCAGTAAATGGGGTTTTTCTAACCAGCCCCAGCATTTT. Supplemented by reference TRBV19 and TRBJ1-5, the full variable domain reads DGGITQSPKYLFRKEGQNVTLSCEQNLNHDAMYWYRQDPGQGLRLIYYSQIVNDFQKGDIAEGYSVSREKKESFPLTVTSAQKNPTAFYLCASKWGFSNQPQHFGDGTRLSIL.

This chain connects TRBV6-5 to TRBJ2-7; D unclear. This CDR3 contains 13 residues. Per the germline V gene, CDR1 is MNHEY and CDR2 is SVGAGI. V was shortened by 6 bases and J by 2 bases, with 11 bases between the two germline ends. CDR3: CASSHGPPYEQYF. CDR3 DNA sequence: TGTGCCAGCAGCCACGGACCCCCCTACGAGCAGTACTTC.

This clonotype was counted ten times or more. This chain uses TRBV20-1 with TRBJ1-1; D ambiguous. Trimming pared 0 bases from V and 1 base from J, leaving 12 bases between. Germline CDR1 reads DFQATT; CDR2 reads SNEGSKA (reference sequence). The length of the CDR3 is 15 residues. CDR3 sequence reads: CSARDGQFSNTEAFF. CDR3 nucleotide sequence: TGCAGTGCTAGAGATGGCCAGTTTTCGAACACTGAAGCTTTCTTT.

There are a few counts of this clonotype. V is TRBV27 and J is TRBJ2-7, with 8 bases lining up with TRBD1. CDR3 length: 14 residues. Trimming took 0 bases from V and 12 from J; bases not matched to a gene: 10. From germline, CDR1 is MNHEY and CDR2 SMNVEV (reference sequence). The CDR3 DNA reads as TGTGCCAGCAGTTTATCGACAGGGGCTTCGGGATGGTACGTC. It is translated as CASSLSTGASGWYV.

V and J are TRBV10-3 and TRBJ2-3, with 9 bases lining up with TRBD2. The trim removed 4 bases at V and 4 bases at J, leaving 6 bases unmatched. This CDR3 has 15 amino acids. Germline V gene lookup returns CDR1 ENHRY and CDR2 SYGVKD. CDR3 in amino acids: CAISGTSGSPDTQYF. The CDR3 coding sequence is TGTGCCATCAGTGGTACTAGCGGGTCTCCAGATACGCAGTATTTT.

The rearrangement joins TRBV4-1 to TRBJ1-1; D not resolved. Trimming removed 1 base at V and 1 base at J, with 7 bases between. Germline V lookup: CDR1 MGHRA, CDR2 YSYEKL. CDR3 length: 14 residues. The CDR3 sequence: CASSQGPRNTEAFF. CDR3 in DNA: TGCGCCAGCAGCCAAGGTCCCAGGAACACTGAAGCTTTCTTT.

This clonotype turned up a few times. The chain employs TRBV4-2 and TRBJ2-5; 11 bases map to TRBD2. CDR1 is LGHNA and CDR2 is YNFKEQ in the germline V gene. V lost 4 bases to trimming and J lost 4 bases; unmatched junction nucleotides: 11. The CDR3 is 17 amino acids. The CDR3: CASSPGDSGGALETQYF. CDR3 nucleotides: TGTGCCAGCAGCCCCGGAGATAGCGGGGGGGCCCTAGAGACCCAGTACTTC.

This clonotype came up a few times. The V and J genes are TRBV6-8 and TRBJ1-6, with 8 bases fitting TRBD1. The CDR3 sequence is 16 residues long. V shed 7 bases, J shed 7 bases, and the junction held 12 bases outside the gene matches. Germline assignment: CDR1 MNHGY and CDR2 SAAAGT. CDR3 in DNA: TGTGCCAGCAACCCCTCCAGGGGGCAAGGCAATTCACCCCTCCACTTT. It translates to CASNPSRGQGNSPLHF.

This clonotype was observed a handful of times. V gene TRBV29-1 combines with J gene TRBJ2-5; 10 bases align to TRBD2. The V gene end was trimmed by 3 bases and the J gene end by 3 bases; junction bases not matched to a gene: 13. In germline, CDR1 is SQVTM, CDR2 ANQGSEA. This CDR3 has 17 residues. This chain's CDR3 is CSVDEASGGLREETQYF. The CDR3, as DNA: TGCAGCGTTGACGAGGCTAGCGGGGGTTTGAGGGAAGAGACCCAGTACTTC.

CDR3 DNA sequence: TGTGCCAGTAGTCCGGGCGGGGAACAAGAGACCCAGTACTTC. This translates into CASSPGGEQETQYF. The rearrangement joins TRBV19 to TRBJ2-5; D perhaps matches TRBD2 (6 bases). V dropped 5 bases and J dropped 2 bases, with 12 bases sitting between them. Germline lookup yields CDR1 LNHDA and CDR2 SQIVND (reference sequence). The CDR3 is 14 residues long.

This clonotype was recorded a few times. The CDR3 DNA is TGTGCCAGCAGCCCGACTAGCACAGATACGCAGTATTTT. Encoded protein: CASSPTSTDTQYF. The V call is TRBV12-3 or TRBV12-4, the J call TRBJ2-3; no clear D. V lost 6 bases and J 0 bases, leaving 7 bases between the germline ends. The CDR3 has 13 amino acids.

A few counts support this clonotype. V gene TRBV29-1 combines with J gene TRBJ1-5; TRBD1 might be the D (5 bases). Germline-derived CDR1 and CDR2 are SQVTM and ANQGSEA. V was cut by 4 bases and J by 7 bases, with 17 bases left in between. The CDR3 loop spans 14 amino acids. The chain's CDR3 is CSVGRSEGSQPQHF. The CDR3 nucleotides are TGCAGCGTTGGACGGTCGGAGGGGTCCCAGCCCCAGCATTTT. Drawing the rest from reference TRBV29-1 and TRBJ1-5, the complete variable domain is SAVISQKPSRDICQRGTSLTIQCQVDSQVTMMFWYRQQPGQSLTLIATANQGSEATYESGFVIDKFPISRPNLTFSTLTVSNMSPEDSSIYLCSVGRSEGSQPQHFGDGTRLSIL.

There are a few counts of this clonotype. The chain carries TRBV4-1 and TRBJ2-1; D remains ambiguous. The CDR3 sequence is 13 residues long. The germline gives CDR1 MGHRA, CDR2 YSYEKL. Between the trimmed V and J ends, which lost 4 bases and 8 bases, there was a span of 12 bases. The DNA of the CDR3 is TGCGCCAGCAGCCCGGCTGAGGCCGATGAGCAGTTCTTC. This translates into CASSPAEADEQFF.

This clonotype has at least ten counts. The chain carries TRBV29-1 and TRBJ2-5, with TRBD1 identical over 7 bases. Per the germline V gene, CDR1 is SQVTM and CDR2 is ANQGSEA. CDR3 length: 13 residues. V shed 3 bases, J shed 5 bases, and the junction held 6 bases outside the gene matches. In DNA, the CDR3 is TGCAGCGTTGACGTACAGGGGTTTGAGACCCAGTACTTC. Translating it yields CSVDVQGFETQYF. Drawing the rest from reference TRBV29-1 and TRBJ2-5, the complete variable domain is SAVISQKPSRDICQRGTSLTIQCQVDSQVTMMFWYRQQPGQSLTLIATANQGSEATYESGFVIDKFPISRPNLTFSTLTVSNMSPEDSSIYLCSVDVQGFETQYFGPGTRLLVL.

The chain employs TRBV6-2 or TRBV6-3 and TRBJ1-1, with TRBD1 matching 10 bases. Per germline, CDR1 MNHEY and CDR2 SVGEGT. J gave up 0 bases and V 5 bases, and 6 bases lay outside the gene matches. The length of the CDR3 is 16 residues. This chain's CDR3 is CASSEGQGPMNTEAFF. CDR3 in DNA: TGTGCCAGCAGTGAGGGACAGGGGCCGATGAACACTGAAGCTTTCTTT.

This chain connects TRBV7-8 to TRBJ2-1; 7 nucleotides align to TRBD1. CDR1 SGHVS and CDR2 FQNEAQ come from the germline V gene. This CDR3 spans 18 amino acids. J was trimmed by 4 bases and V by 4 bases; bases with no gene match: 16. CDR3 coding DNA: TGTGCCAGCAGCTCACGGGATTTCGGGACAGCCTTGTACAATGAGCAGTTCTTC. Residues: CASSSRDFGTALYNEQFF.

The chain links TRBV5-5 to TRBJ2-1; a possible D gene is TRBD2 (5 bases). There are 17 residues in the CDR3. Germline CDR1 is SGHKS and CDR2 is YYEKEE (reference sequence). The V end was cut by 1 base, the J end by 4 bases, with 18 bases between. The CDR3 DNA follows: TGTGCCAGCAGCTTGTTCGCCCGCGCCAGCGGTTACAATGAGCAGTTCTTC. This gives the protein CASSLFARASGYNEQFF.

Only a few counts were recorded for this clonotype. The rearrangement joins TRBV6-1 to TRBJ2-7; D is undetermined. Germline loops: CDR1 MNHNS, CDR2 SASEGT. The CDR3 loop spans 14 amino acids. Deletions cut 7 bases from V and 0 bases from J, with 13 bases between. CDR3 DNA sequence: TGTGCCAGCACGATTAGAGCAAGCTCCTACGAGCAGTACGTC. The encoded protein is CASTIRASSYEQYV.